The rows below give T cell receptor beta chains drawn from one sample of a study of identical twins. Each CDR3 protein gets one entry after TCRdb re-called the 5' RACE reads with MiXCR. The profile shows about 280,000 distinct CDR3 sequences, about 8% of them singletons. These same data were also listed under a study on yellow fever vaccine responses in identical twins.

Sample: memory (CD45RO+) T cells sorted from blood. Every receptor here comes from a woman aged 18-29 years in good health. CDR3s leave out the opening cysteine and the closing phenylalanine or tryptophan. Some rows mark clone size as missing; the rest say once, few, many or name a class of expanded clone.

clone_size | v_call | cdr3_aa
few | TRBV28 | ASRPRISGANVLT
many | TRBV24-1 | ATLTAREKLF
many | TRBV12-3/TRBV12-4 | ASSPGTINEQF
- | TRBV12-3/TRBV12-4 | ASSWAGGTDTQY
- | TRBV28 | ASSFSQLGGTSYEQY
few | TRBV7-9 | ASSPNRARKLDNEQF
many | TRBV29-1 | SVERTRGTEAF
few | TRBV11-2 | ASSLAPGTGPYEQY
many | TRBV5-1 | ASSLIDGNEKLF
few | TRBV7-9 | ASSLSEVAKNIQY
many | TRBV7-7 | ASSLGPTGMNGELF
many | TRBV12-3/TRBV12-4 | VSVGSSYEQY
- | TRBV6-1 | ATSKRTRATDTQY
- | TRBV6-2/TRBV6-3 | ASKGQKNTGELF
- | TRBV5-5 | ASSRGLSAVVGEQF
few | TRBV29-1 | SERDAGGIAEQF
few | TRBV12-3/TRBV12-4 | ASRPPSERRAETQY
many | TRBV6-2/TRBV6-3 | ASSYSIYLQGWFRQETQY
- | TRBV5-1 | ASSSGGSGHEQY
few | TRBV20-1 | SASGVAGALPYNEQF
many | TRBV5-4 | ASSLGVTGAYGYT
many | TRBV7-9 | ASSPRQGEAF
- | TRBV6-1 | ASSAGNLENSPLH
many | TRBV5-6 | ASSAIDTQY
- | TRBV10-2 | ASSEWSGRAKDTQY
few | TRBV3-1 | ASSQNRDSQNIQY
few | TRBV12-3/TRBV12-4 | ASSYTPTGSY
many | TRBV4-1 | ASSQVGSGRNTGELF
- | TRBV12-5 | ASGTGTGMNTEAF
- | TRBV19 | ASSPIFGLQQGNTEAF
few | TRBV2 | ASSVGLSTGELF
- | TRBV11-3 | ASSALPGGDTEAF
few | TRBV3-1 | ASSQDGVLGANVLT
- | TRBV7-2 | ASSGRTGLTSNEQF
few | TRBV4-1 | ASSQGGSSAYGYT